This TCR beta chain is from a study of T-cell memory formation after mild COVID-19. In TCRdb, the 5' RACE reads were re-called with MiXCR into one record per CDR3 protein. The sample has about 130,000 distinct CDR3 sequences, about a sixth seen once. There are a few counts of this clonotype. This CDR3 comprises 14 residues. Germline V gives CDR1 SGHTS, CDR2 YDEGEE. With 3 bases clipped from V and 5 bases from J, the junction kept 5 bases outside the gene matches. Sequencing used PBMCs or a T cell subset sorted from them (not recorded which). The chain uses TRBV5-8 and TRBJ2-3, with 8 bases that match TRBD2. The receptor comes from a man between 18 and 29 years old who had mild COVID-19 (a few samples of this study predate the infection). Cell type and time point are not known. The CDR3 sequence is CASSSGGLIDTQYF. CDR3 coding DNA: TGTGCCAGCAGCTCGGGGGGGCTCATAGATACGCAGTATTTT.